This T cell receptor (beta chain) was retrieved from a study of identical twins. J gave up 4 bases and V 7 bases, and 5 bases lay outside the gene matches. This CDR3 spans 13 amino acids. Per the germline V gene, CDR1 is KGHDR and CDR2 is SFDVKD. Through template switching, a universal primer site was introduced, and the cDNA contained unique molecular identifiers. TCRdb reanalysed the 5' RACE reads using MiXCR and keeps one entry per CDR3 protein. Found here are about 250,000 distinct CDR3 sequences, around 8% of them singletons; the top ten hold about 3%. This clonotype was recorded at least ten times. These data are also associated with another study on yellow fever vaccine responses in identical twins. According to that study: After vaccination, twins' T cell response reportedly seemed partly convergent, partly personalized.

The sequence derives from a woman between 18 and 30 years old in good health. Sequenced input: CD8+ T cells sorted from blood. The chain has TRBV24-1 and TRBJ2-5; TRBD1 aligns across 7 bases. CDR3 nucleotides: TGTGCCACCAGACCAACAGGGGCAGAGACCCAGTACTTC. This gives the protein CATRPTGAETQYF.